This T cell receptor beta chain is from a study of blood T cell repertoires in COVID-19. Across the study: Sites across the United States, Italy and Spain contributed samples from acute and convalescent COVID-19.

Enrolled through a virtual design, the participants were between roughly 18 and 90 years of age and came from 24 US areas. Symptom resolution, clearance, or two negative PCRs marked the recovered donors of Cohort 3. Per the germline V gene, CDR1 is MNHEY and CDR2 is SVGAGI. This CDR3 is built from 15 residues. Trimming removed 0 bases from V and 4 bases from J, with 13 bases in between. Original processing notes: Quantification of nucleated cells was approximated via reference gene primer amplification. Profiling relied on immunoSEQ multiplex PCR, and the TCRdb table lists in-frame clones only, not all of them. The V and J calls and clone size come from that table; D and trimming were worked out from the DNA. The top ten hold under 9.5% of the sample, which has roughly 180,000 clones, roughly 82% seen once.

Sequencing was done on a sample of PBMCs or T cells enriched from blood (not recorded which). V and J are TRBV6-5 and TRBJ2-7; D might be TRBD1 (5 bases). This sequence was found in a woman between 25 and 40 years old who had recovered from COVID-19. The CDR3 here is CASSYSFRGGYEQYF. CDR3 coding DNA: TGTGCCAGCAGTTACTCTTTTAGGGGTGGGTACGAGCAGTACTTC.